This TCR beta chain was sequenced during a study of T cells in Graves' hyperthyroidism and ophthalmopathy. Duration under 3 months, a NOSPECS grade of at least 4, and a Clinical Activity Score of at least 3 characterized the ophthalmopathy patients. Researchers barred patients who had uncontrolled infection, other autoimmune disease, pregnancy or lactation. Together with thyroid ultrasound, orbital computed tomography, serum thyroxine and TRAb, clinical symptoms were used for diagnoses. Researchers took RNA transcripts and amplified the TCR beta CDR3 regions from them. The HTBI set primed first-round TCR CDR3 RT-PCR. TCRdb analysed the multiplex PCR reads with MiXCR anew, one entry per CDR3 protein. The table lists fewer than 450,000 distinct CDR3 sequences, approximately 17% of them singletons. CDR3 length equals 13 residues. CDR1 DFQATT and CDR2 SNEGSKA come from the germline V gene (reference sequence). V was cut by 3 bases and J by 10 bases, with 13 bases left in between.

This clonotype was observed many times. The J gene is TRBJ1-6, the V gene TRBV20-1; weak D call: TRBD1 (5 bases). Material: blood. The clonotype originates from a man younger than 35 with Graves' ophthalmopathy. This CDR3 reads CSASEGPGSPLHF. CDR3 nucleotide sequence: TGCAGTGCTAGTGAGGGCCCAGGGTCACCCCTCCACTTT.